Shown below are 10 T cell receptor beta chains from a single sample sequenced in a study of patients and donors after allogeneic stem cell transplantation. TCRdb re-analysed the RT-PCR reads in MiXCR, keeping a single row per CDR3 protein. This sample yields 800,000 to 1,000,000 distinct CDR3 sequences, of which roughly 18% are seen a single time; around 6% belongs to the top ten. The sequenced material came from blood, either unsorted or a sorted T cell fraction (not recorded which). The receptor set was obtained from a human donor who was either an allogeneic HSCT recipient or a stem cell or donor lymphocyte infusion donor (not recorded which). It is not recorded whose cells these are; they may come from a transplant donor.

V usage is TRBV6-1 and J usage is TRBJ2-7; D call uncertain. The CDR3 loop spans 16 amino acids. V was pared by 1 base and J by 2 bases, with 15 bases between. Germline V lookup: CDR1 MNHNS, CDR2 SASEGT. The CDR3 sequence: CASSEDPWRSTYEQYF. The CDR3 coding sequence is TGTGCCAGCAGTGAAGACCCATGGCGGAGCACCTACGAGCAGTACTTC.

This clonotype turned up a few times. The J gene is TRBJ2-2, the V gene TRBV9; D perhaps matches TRBD2 (5 bases). The CDR3 spans 16 residues. V was shortened by 4 bases and J by 4 bases, with 17 bases between the two germline ends. Per germline, CDR1 SGDLS and CDR2 YYNGEE. CDR3 region: CASSTQGSSGTGELFF. The DNA for the CDR3 is TGTGCCAGCAGCACCCAAGGGAGCTCGGGCACCGGGGAGCTGTTTTTT.

This clonotype was detected a few times. The CDR3 region is CASSLDRGSGQFF. In nucleotides, the CDR3 is TGTGCCAGCAGCTTAGATCGAGGATCAGGGCAGTTCTTC. The chain has TRBV7-2 and TRBJ2-1; D remains ambiguous. Germline CDR1 is SGHTA and CDR2 is FQGNSA. V lost 1 base, J lost 12 bases, and 13 bases lay in between. This CDR3 has 13 amino acids. The whole variable domain, filled in from reference TRBV7-2 and TRBJ2-1, reads GAGVSQSPSNKVTEKGKDVELRCDPISGHTALYWYRQSLGQGLEFLIYFQGNSAPDKSGLPSDRFSAERTGGSVSTLTIQRTQQEDSAVYLCASSLDRGSGQFFGPGTRLTVL.

This clonotype was found once. V is TRBV20-1 and J is TRBJ2-5; D is ambiguous. From germline, CDR1 is DFQATT and CDR2 SNEGSKA (reference sequence). The CDR3 is 14 amino acids. Trimming took 0 bases from V and 0 from J, leaving 8 bases between them. CDR3 sequence reads: CSARDHANQETQYF. CDR3 nucleotides: TGCAGTGCTAGAGATCACGCAAACCAAGAGACCCAGTACTTC.

This clonotype was counted between two and nine times. The rearrangement joins TRBV3-1 to TRBJ1-1; unclear D gene. Germline-derived CDR1 and CDR2 are LGHDT and YNNKEL (reference sequence). This CDR3 has 12 residues. V was cut by 5 bases and J by 11 bases, with 15 bases left in between. CDR3 amino acids: CASSYTKGPAFF. In DNA form, the CDR3 reads TGTGCCAGCAGCTACACCAAAGGGCCGGCTTTCTTT. Looking up the rest from reference TRBV3-1 and TRBJ1-1 gives the full variable domain: DTAVSQTPKYLVTQMGNDKSIKCEQNLGHDTMYWYKQDSKKFLKIMFSYNNKELIINETVPNRFSPKSPDKAHLNLHINSLELGDSAVYFCASSYTKGPAFFGQGTRLTVV.

This clonotype was seen a handful of times. The chain uses TRBV20-1 and TRBJ2-1; weak D call: TRBD2 (6 bases). The V end lost 5 bases, the J end lost 6 bases, and 20 bases lay between the germline ends. The CDR3 covers 15 residues. Germline CDR1 DFQATT, CDR2 SNEGSKA (reference sequence). The chain's CDR3 is CSAPKERVSVNEQFF. In DNA, the CDR3 is TGCAGTGCTCCAAAGGAGCGGGTATCTGTCAATGAGCAGTTCTTC.

This clonotype was recorded a few times. The chain carries TRBV5-1 and TRBJ2-7; D ambiguous. This CDR3 comprises 15 residues. The V gene's germline CDR1 is SGHRS and CDR2 YFSETQ. Between the trimmed V and J ends, which lost 0 bases and 3 bases, there was a span of 13 bases. This CDR3 reads CASSLEAGVLYEQYF. DNA for the CDR3: TGCGCCAGCAGCTTGGAGGCAGGAGTTCTCTACGAGCAGTACTTC. Looking up the rest from reference TRBV5-1 and TRBJ2-7 gives the full variable domain: KAGVTQTPRYLIKTRGQQVTLSCSPISGHRSVSWYQQTPGQGLQFLFEYFSETQRNKGNFPGRFSGRQFSNSRSEMNVSTLELGDSALYLCASSLEAGVLYEQYFGPGTRLTVT.

A word on this clonotype: The CDR3 does not end in the conserved phenylalanine or tryptophan, so this is likely a read error. Because the CDR3's place on the DNA is in doubt, the DNA is left out and the CDR3 is given as listed by TCRdb. CDR3 sequence reads: CASSLEDRVVAL. V and J are TRBV11-2 and TRBJ1-1; no DNA check was done on the table's D call, TRBD1. In germline, CDR1 is SGHAT, CDR2 FQNNGV. The CDR3 comprises 12 residues, both ends counted.

The chain has TRBV11-3 and TRBJ2-5, with D possibly being TRBD1 (6 bases). V lost 4 bases, J lost 4 bases, and 13 bases lay in between. Germline assignment: CDR1 SGHNT and CDR2 YENEEA. CDR3 length: 14 amino acids. The CDR3 loop is CASSSRQAGETQYF. CDR3 nucleotide sequence: TGTGCCAGCAGCTCCCGACAGGCTGGAGAGACCCAGTACTTC.

There are a few counts of this clonotype. The chain is built from TRBV15 and TRBJ2-3; D call uncertain. This CDR3 is built from 15 residues. V was trimmed by 0 bases and J by 6 bases, leaving 13 bases between them. Looked up from germline, CDR1 is LNHNV and CDR2 is YYDKDF (reference sequence). The CDR3 loop is CATSREGSSTDTQYF. For the CDR3, the DNA is TGTGCCACCAGCAGAGAGGGTAGCAGTACGGATACGCAGTATTTT.